What follows are 31 T cell receptor beta chains derived from one specimen sequenced in a study of blood T cell repertoires in COVID-19. Repertoires were generated with immunoSEQ multiplex PCR, while TCRdb's copy carries only in-frame clones and drops some. The sample yields some 240,000 clones, over 80% seen once. The sample comprised PBMCs or T cells enriched from blood (not recorded which). The receptors here all came from a woman aged 40-49 years who had been exposed to COVID-19.

This sequence joins TRBV11-2 and TRBJ1-2; 8 bases match TRBD1. The junction had 8 bases not matched to a gene; V was cut back by 4 bases and J by 4 bases. The CDR3 totals 15 residues. Germline V gene lookup returns CDR1 SGHAT and CDR2 FQNNGV. CDR3 DNA: TGTGCCAGCAGCTCGTCCGGGACAGGCATCTATGGCTACACCTTC. This codes for CASSSSGTGIYGYTF.

The chain uses TRBV18 and TRBJ2-4; D unclear. The CDR3 is 16 residues long. The germline CDR1 and CDR2 sequences are KGHSH and LQKENI. V lost 0 bases, J lost 5 bases, and 14 bases lay in between. The CDR3 sequence is CASSPPILGQENIQYF. DNA for the CDR3: TGTGCCAGCTCACCACCGATACTCGGTCAGGAAAACATTCAGTACTTC.

V and J are TRBV7-9 and TRBJ2-1; TRBD2 matches at 8 bases. CDR3 length equals 16 residues. Trimming took 1 base from V and 6 from J; bases not matched to a gene: 8. Germline V CDR1 and CDR2: SEHNR, FQNEAQ (reference sequence). CDR3 nucleotides: TGTGCCAGCAGCTTAGAGACGGGAGGGCCTGGCAATGAGCAGTTCTTC. Protein: CASSLETGGPGNEQFF.

The J gene is TRBJ2-3, the V gene TRBV7-9; TRBD2 might be the D (6 bases). With 4 bases removed from V and 0 bases from J, the gap between germline ends came to 14 bases. CDR1 and CDR2 (germline): SEHNR, FQNEAQ (reference sequence). The CDR3 is 16 amino acids. The CDR3 here is CASSSPVGGSTDTQYF. The CDR3 DNA is TGTGCCAGCAGCTCTCCCGTAGGAGGGAGCACAGATACGCAGTATTTT.

Written as DNA, the CDR3 is TGTGCCAGCTTAACAGGGCATAGCTCCTACAATGAGCAGTTCTTC. It translates to CASLTGHSSYNEQFF. The chain employs TRBV2 and TRBJ2-1, with a possible D match to TRBD1 (6 bases). The germline CDR1 and CDR2 sequences are SNHLY and FYNNEI. The CDR3 has 15 residues. V was clipped by 8 bases and J by 0 bases, with 14 bases between them.

V gene TRBV7-6 combines with J gene TRBJ2-7; tentatively, D is TRBD2 (6 bases). V lost 4 bases and J 2 bases, leaving 15 bases between the germline ends. Germline CDR1 reads SGHVS; CDR2 reads FNYEAQ. The CDR3 loop spans 15 amino acids. The CDR3: CASSSSLAGTYEQYF. The CDR3, as DNA: TGTGCCAGCAGCTCCTCTCTTGCGGGGACCTACGAGCAGTACTTC.

The chain has TRBV19 and TRBJ2-5; D perhaps matches TRBD2 (5 bases). The CDR3 consists of 15 residues. The ends were cut back, 8 bases at V and 3 bases at J, with 19 bases in the middle. The germline gives CDR1 LNHDA, CDR2 SQIVND (reference sequence). For the CDR3, the DNA is TGTGCCAGTTCCGGGCTCACGAGGGTAGAAGAGACCCAGTACTTC. It encodes CASSGLTRVEETQYF.

This clone was seen a handful of times. J is TRBJ1-4 and V is TRBV9; unclear D gene. V lost 4 bases to trimming and J lost 8 bases, with 18 bases between them. Germline CDR1 is SGDLS and CDR2 is YYNGEE. This CDR3 has 15 amino acids. CDR3 sequence (DNA): TGTGCCAGCAGCCCCAACCGACCGGGTAGGGAAAAACTGTTTTTT. The encoded protein is CASSPNRPGREKLFF.

DNA of the CDR3: TGTGCCAGCAGTCATCCCGGGACAGGGGAAGCTTTCTTT. It is translated as CASSHPGTGEAFF. V is TRBV6-5 and J is TRBJ1-1, with 9 bases aligning to TRBD1. Germline CDR1 MNHEY, CDR2 SVGAGI. After removal of 5 bases from V and 8 bases from J, the junction contained 6 bases not matched to a gene. The length of the CDR3 is 13 residues.

This clone occurred a few times. The CDR3 DNA sequence: TGTGCCAGCAGCCGCGCCCAGGACAGGCACTATGGCTACACCTTC. Translated: CASSRAQDRHYGYTF. The J gene is TRBJ1-2, the V gene TRBV4-2; 7 bases are shared with TRBD1. V dropped 4 bases and J dropped 3; count of bases not matched to a gene: 8. Germline values: CDR1 LGHNA, CDR2 YNFKEQ. The CDR3 runs 15 residues.

The chain's CDR3 is CASSLGHSQTDTQYF. The CDR3 DNA reads TGTGCCAGCAGCTTAGGGCACAGCCAGACAGATACGCAGTATTTT. This chain uses TRBV7-9 with TRBJ2-3; D is uncertain. Germline V gene sequence: CDR1 SEHNR, CDR2 FQNEAQ (reference sequence). V shed 1 base and J shed 3 bases, with 11 bases lying between them. The CDR3 runs 15 residues.

The chain couples TRBV27 to TRBJ2-1; no clear D. This CDR3 has 14 amino acids. Per the germline V gene, CDR1 is MNHEY and CDR2 is SMNVEV (reference sequence). V lost 4 bases, J lost 10 bases, and 17 bases lay in between. Here the CDR3 reads CASSSSPVYLEQFF. CDR3 sequence (DNA): TGTGCCAGCAGTTCCTCCCCAGTATATCTCGAGCAGTTCTTC.

The J gene is TRBJ2-1, the V gene TRBV9; TRBD2 matches 11 bases. CDR1 is SGDLS and CDR2 is YYNGEE in the germline V gene. The CDR3 covers 16 residues. The ends lost 1 base at V and 2 bases at J; junction bases unmatched: 2. The chain's CDR3 is CASSVLAGGAYNEQFF. DNA of the CDR3: TGTGCCAGCAGCGTATTAGCGGGAGGGGCCTACAATGAGCAGTTCTTC.

The chain joins TRBV19 to TRBJ1-2; no definite D call. The CDR3 totals 12 residues. Trimming stripped 1 base from V and 4 bases from J, with 4 bases between. Germline CDR1 reads LNHDA; CDR2 reads SQIVND (reference sequence). The CDR3 sequence is CASSIVGYGYTF. Written as DNA, the CDR3 is TGTGCCAGTAGTATAGTCGGCTATGGCTACACCTTC.

This clone was counted once. V usage is TRBV27 and J usage is TRBJ1-1; perhaps TRBD1 as D (6 bases). There are 13 residues in the CDR3. V gave up 8 bases and J gave up 9 bases, with 19 bases separating them. The V gene's germline CDR1 is MNHEY and CDR2 SMNVEV (reference sequence). The CDR3 coding sequence is TGTGCCAGCCGACCCCAGGGGTTAGGGAAAGCTTTCTTT. Translating gives CASRPQGLGKAFF.

The CDR3, as DNA: TGTGCCAGCTCACCCGGACTCGACAACACCGGGGAGCTGTTTTTT. Its protein product is CASSPGLDNTGELFF. The chain couples TRBV18 to TRBJ2-2; a possible D gene is TRBD2 (5 bases). V lost 3 bases to trimming and J lost 2 bases, with 10 bases between them. This CDR3 is built from 15 residues. Germline CDR1 reads KGHSH; CDR2 reads LQKENI.

The chain is built from TRBV25-1 and TRBJ2-5; 7 nucleotides align to TRBD1. Germline V lookup: CDR1 MGHDK, CDR2 SYGVNS. V trimming: 2 bases; J trimming: 0 bases; junction bases outside the gene matches: 6. The CDR3 spans 16 residues. Here the CDR3 DNA reads TGTGCCAGCAGTGAAGCGGTTGACAGGGACCAAGAGACCCAGTACTTC. Protein product: CASSEAVDRDQETQYF.

The rearrangement joins TRBV3-1 (or the pseudogene TRBV3-2) to TRBJ2-5; TRBD1 might be the D (5 bases). This CDR3 is 14 amino acids long. V lost 9 bases and J 2 bases, leaving 16 bases between the germline ends. Germline V CDR1 and CDR2: LGHDT, YNNKEL (reference sequence). The chain's CDR3 is CASTRQIIQETQYF. The CDR3 DNA follows: TGTGCCAGTACTCGACAGATAATACAAGAGACCCAGTACTTC.

The chain carries TRBV5-4 and TRBJ1-6; no reliable D call. The CDR3 spans 18 residues. The V end was cut by 4 bases, the J end by 0 bases, with 17 bases between. Per the germline V gene, CDR1 is SGHNT and CDR2 is YYREEE (reference sequence). The CDR3 is CASSRTAAGVSYNSPLHF. CDR3 bases: TGTGCCAGCAGCCGCACGGCAGCGGGAGTCTCCTATAATTCACCCCTCCACTTT.

The chain employs TRBV5-5 and TRBJ2-5, with 9 bases matching TRBD1. Losses at the gene ends were 4 bases for V and 4 bases for J; bases not matched to a gene: 5. The CDR3 has 14 amino acids. Germline loops: CDR1 SGHKS, CDR2 YYEKEE (reference sequence). DNA for the CDR3: TGTGCCAGCAGCCGACAGGGGGACGGAGAGACCCAGTACTTC. Its translation: CASSRQGDGETQYF.

V usage is TRBV19 and J usage is TRBJ1-4; 10 bases map to TRBD1. V gave up 5 bases and J gave up 5 bases; unmatched junction bases: 5. Germline lookup yields CDR1 LNHDA and CDR2 SQIVND (reference sequence). The CDR3 totals 15 residues. CDR3 amino acids: CASSPRDRGNEKLFF. CDR3 coding DNA: TGTGCCAGTAGTCCCCGGGACAGGGGAAATGAAAAACTGTTTTTT.

The rearrangement uses TRBV12-3 or TRBV12-4 and TRBJ2-3; D gene ambiguous. V lost 5 bases, J lost 7 bases, and 13 bases lay in between. This CDR3 is built from 13 residues. Here the CDR3 reads CASSPPSTNTQYF. The CDR3 bases are TGTGCCAGCAGTCCTCCCAGTACTAATACGCAGTATTTT.

This clone was picked up a small number of times. The chain couples TRBV4-1 to TRBJ1-4; tentatively, D is TRBD1 (6 bases). The CDR3 sequence is 17 residues long. Trimming left V 1 base short and J 7 bases short, with 19 bases between. The germline gives CDR1 MGHRA, CDR2 YSYEKL. The CDR3 loop is CASSQVLGQQGGEKLFF. CDR3 coding DNA: TGCGCCAGCAGCCAAGTGTTAGGACAACAAGGGGGTGAAAAACTGTTTTTT.

The rearrangement links TRBV28 to TRBJ1-2; tentatively, D is TRBD1 (5 bases). Germline CDR1 is MDHEN and CDR2 is SYDVKM. The V and J ends lost 3 bases and 13 bases respectively, with 12 bases between them. CDR3 size: 11 residues. The CDR3 coding sequence is TGTGCCAGCAGTTTTTCAGGGTCCTGCACCTTC. This encodes CASSFSGSCTF.

The CDR3 coding sequence is TGTGCCAGCAGTTCGGTCGGGGAGCTGTTTTTT. Translation: CASSSVGELFF. J is TRBJ2-2 and V is TRBV25-1, with D hard to call. Deletions cut 5 bases from V and 7 bases from J, with 5 bases between. The V gene's germline CDR1 is MGHDK and CDR2 SYGVNS. The CDR3 extends over 11 amino acids.

V and J are TRBV7-6 and TRBJ1-3; the D gene is possibly TRBD1 (5 bases). CDR1 is SGHVS and CDR2 is FNYEAQ in the germline V gene. V lost 5 bases and J 4 bases, leaving 15 bases between the germline ends. CDR3 size: 15 residues. DNA for the CDR3: TGTGCCAGCAGCCCCGGAACTCAGGGCGGAAACACCATATATTTT. Translating gives CASSPGTQGGNTIYF.

CDR3 loop: CASSSLPSKGGYGYTF. The CDR3 DNA sequence: TGTGCCAGCAGCTCCTTACCTTCAAAGGGAGGCTATGGCTACACCTTC. This chain links TRBV27 with TRBJ1-2; unclear D gene. The CDR3 extends over 16 amino acids. The V gene's germline CDR1 is MNHEY and CDR2 SMNVEV (reference sequence). The V end was cut by 6 bases, the J end by 4 bases, with 21 bases between.

V gene TRBV10-3 combines with J gene TRBJ1-5; 9 positions agree with TRBD1. Germline V gene lookup returns CDR1 ENHRY and CDR2 SYGVKD. V trimming: 2 bases; J trimming: 3 bases; junction bases outside the gene matches: 2. The CDR3 is made up of 15 amino acids. Here the CDR3 DNA reads TGTGCCATCAGTGAGACAGGGGGCTTCAATCAGCCCCAGCATTTT. This gives the protein CAISETGGFNQPQHF.

The rearrangement links TRBV11-3 to TRBJ2-1, with 9 bases aligning to TRBD1. Germline lookup yields CDR1 SGHNT and CDR2 YENEEA. The CDR3 is 12 amino acids. J was trimmed by 14 bases and V by 5 bases; bases with no gene match: 7. CDR3 coding DNA: TGTGCCAGCAGCCTGATTGGGACAGGGAAGTTCTTC. Amino acids: CASSLIGTGKFF.

In its sample, this clone was seen a few times. This chain joins TRBV7-3 and TRBJ1-1; D is unclear. Germline lookup yields CDR1 SGHTA and CDR2 FQGTGA. The CDR3 consists of 13 residues. The V gene lost 5 bases and the J gene lost 4 bases, with 11 bases spanning the gap. CDR3 loop: CASSLTQSTEAFF. In nucleotides, the CDR3 is TGTGCCAGCAGCCTGACTCAATCCACTGAAGCTTTCTTT.

The CDR3 sequence: CARSARVGYEQYV. CDR3 nucleotides: TGTGCCAGAAGTGCGAGGGTCGGCTACGAGCAGTACGTC. The chain employs TRBV7-5 and TRBJ2-7; the table's D call of TRBD2 was not tested on the DNA. TRBV7-5 is a documented pseudogene. The CDR3 consists of 13 residues.